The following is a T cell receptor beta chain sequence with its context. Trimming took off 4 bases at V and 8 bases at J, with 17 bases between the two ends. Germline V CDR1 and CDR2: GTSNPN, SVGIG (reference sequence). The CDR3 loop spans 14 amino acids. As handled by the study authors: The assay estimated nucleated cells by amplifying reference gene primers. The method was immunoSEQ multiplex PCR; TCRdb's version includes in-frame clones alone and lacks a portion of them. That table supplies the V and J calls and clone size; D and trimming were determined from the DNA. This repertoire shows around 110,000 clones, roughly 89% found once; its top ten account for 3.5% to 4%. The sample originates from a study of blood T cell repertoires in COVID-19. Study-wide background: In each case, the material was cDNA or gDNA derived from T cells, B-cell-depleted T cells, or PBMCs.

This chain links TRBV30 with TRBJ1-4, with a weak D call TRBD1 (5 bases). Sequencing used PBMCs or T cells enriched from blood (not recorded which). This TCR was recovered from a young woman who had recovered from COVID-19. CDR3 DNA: TGTGCCTGGACGCCTGGCAGGGTAATAGAAAAACTGTTTTTT. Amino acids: CAWTPGRVIEKLFF.